These 26 T cell receptor beta chains were all obtained from the same sample, sequenced in a study of CD8+ T cells in alopecia areata. Reverse transcription of extracted RNA yielded cDNA, which provided the sequencing template. TCRdb's table, derived via immunoSEQ multiplex PCR, lists solely in-frame clones and lacks some. Among 55,000 to 65,000 clones listed, 44% were seen once. Material: NKG2D-low CD8+ T cells sorted from blood. The receptor set was obtained from a human donor with alopecia areata.

The chain is built from TRBV7-9 and TRBJ1-2; 8 nucleotides align to TRBD1. This CDR3 is 13 amino acids long. Germline CDR1 and CDR2: SEHNR and FQNEAQ (reference sequence). The V gene end was trimmed by 5 bases and the J gene end by 6 bases; junction bases not matched to a gene: 5. CDR3 amino acids: CASSGQTGDGYTF. CDR3 DNA: TGTGCCAGCAGCGGCCAGACAGGGGATGGCTACACCTTC. Together with reference TRBV7-9 and TRBJ1-2, the CDR3 gives the full variable domain: DTGVSQNPRHKITKRGQNVTFRCDPISEHNRLYWYRQTLGQGPEFLTYFQNEAQLEKSRLLSDRFSAERPKGSFSTLEIQRTEQGDSAMYLCASSGQTGDGYTFGSGTRLTVV.

This clone has just one count. This chain links TRBV27 with TRBJ2-7, with unresolved D. Germline values: CDR1 MNHEY, CDR2 SMNVEV (reference sequence). The CDR3 spans 13 residues. Deletions cut 8 bases from V and 3 bases from J, with 14 bases between. The CDR3 region is CASRKGPYYEQYF. CDR3 DNA: TGTGCCAGCCGGAAAGGCCCATACTACGAGCAGTACTTC.

V and J are TRBV7-9 and TRBJ1-2; tentatively, D is TRBD1 (5 bases). Per germline, CDR1 SEHNR and CDR2 FQNEAQ (reference sequence). CDR3 length: 14 amino acids. Between the trimmed V and J ends, which lost 1 base and 3 bases, there was a span of 9 bases. The CDR3 bases are TGTGCCAGCAGCTTAGAAGGGGCTTACTATGGCTACACCTTC. It is translated as CASSLEGAYYGYTF.

The chain is built from TRBV5-6 and TRBJ2-7; no definite D call. CDR1 and CDR2 (germline): SGHDT, YYEEEE. CDR3 length equals 11 residues. The V gene lost 4 bases and the J gene lost 4 bases, with 6 bases spanning the gap. The CDR3 bases are TGTGCCAGCAGCCAGGCGTACGAGCAGTACTTC. Its translation: CASSQAYEQYF.

This chain connects TRBV4-2 to TRBJ2-7; tentative D call: TRBD1 (5 bases). CDR3 length equals 12 residues. Trimming stripped 5 bases from V and 6 bases from J, with 11 bases between. Germline assignment: CDR1 LGHNA and CDR2 YNFKEQ. The CDR3 protein is CASSWGGREQYF. CDR3 nucleotide sequence: TGTGCCAGCAGCTGGGGCGGCCGCGAGCAGTACTTC.

This clone was seen more than once but under ten times. This chain joins TRBV13 and TRBJ2-5; the match to TRBD2 covers 12 bases. This CDR3 is 16 amino acids long. CDR1 is PRHDT and CDR2 is FYEKMQ in the germline V gene (reference sequence). Unmatched junction bases numbered 5, after V lost 4 bases and J lost 2 bases. CDR3 DNA: TGTGCCAGCAGCTCTACTAGCGGGGGGCCGCAAGAGACCCAGTACTTC. Amino acid sequence: CASSSTSGGPQETQYF.

The V gene is TRBV30, the J gene TRBJ1-1; D gene ambiguous. The germline gives CDR1 GTSNPN, CDR2 SVGIG (reference sequence). V lost 5 bases and J 2 bases, leaving 12 bases between the germline ends. This CDR3 has 13 residues. Here the CDR3 reads CAWSGFLNTEAFF. Written as DNA, the CDR3 is TGTGCCTGGTCAGGTTTCCTTAACACTGAAGCTTTCTTT.

V is TRBV6-5 and J is TRBJ2-6; D is unresolved. CDR1 is MNHEY, CDR2 SVGAGI, per germline. The length of the CDR3 is 16 residues. V gave up 4 bases and J gave up 0 bases, with 10 bases separating them. In DNA form, the CDR3 reads TGTGCCAGCAGTTCTCTTGGTTTCTCTGGGGCCAACGTCCTGACTTTC. Protein: CASSSLGFSGANVLTF.

This clone occurred a few times. The V and J genes are TRBV14 and TRBJ2-1; D is perhaps TRBD1 (6 bases). This CDR3 comprises 17 residues. V dropped 0 bases and J dropped 10 bases, with 22 bases sitting between them. Germline V gene data show CDR1 as SGHDN and CDR2 as FVKESK. CDR3 residues: CASSQDITVLGGTEQFF. The DNA for the CDR3 is TGTGCCAGCAGCCAAGATATTACGGTCCTGGGTGGGACAGAGCAGTTCTTC.

This clone has more than one count but fewer than ten. J is TRBJ2-7 and V is TRBV29-1; 9 bases align to TRBD1. Germline V lookup: CDR1 SQVTM, CDR2 ANQGSEA. V trimming: 3 bases; J trimming: 3 bases; junction bases outside the gene matches: 6. This CDR3 region has 14 residues. The CDR3 sequence is CSVEWTGDHYEQYF. CDR3 nucleotides: TGCAGCGTTGAGTGGACAGGGGATCACTACGAGCAGTACTTC.

The genes are TRBV15 and TRBJ2-1; 8 nucleotides match TRBD2. The junction had 6 bases not matched to a gene; V was cut back by 0 bases and J by 14 bases. In germline, CDR1 is LNHNV, CDR2 YYDKDF (reference sequence). There are 13 residues in the CDR3. In DNA form, the CDR3 reads TGTGCCACCAGCAGAGAAGGACTAGCTCCGGAGTTCTTC. It is translated as CATSREGLAPEFF.

The rearrangement joins TRBV4-3 to TRBJ2-4; D tentatively fits TRBD1 or TRBD2 (5 bases each). The CDR3 consists of 13 residues. V was shortened by 6 bases and J by 5 bases, with 11 bases between the two germline ends. Germline-derived CDR1 and CDR2 are LGHNA and YSLEER. Written as DNA, the CDR3 is TGCGCCAGCAGTCCCCTGGGGGAAAACATTCAGTACTTC. Translation: CASSPLGENIQYF.

The genes are TRBV4-1 and TRBJ2-7, with a tentative D call TRBD1 (6 bases). CDR1 is MGHRA and CDR2 is YSYEKL in the germline V gene. The CDR3 totals 13 residues. V lost 0 bases and J lost 5, with 8 bases in between. The DNA for the CDR3 is TGCGCCAGCAGCCAAGATGGGGGCGACGAGCAGTACTTC. Translating gives CASSQDGGDEQYF.

This chain connects TRBV9 to TRBJ2-7, with a possible D match to TRBD1 (6 bases). Looked up from germline, CDR1 is SGDLS and CDR2 is YYNGEE. The CDR3 length is 14 residues. V lost 0 bases and J lost 3, with 10 bases in between. The CDR3 nucleotides are TGTGCCAGCAGCGTAGGGGCAGGGGACTACGAGCAGTACTTC. This sequence encodes CASSVGAGDYEQYF. The variable domain in full, with the rest retrieved from reference TRBV9 and TRBJ2-7, is DSGVTQTPKHLITATGQRVTLRCSPRSGDLSVYWYQQSLDQGLQFLIQYYNGEERAKGNILERFSAQQFPDLHSELNLSSLELGDSALYFCASSVGAGDYEQYFGPGTRLTVT.

This clone appeared a few times. The chain uses TRBV7-9 and TRBJ2-3; 7 bases are a match to TRBD1. The CDR3 extends over 17 amino acids. From germline, CDR1 is SEHNR and CDR2 FQNEAQ (reference sequence). V shed 0 bases, J shed 5 bases, and the junction held 11 bases outside the gene matches. CDR3 residues: CASSLAMSGGEVDTQYF. CDR3 bases: TGTGCCAGCAGCTTAGCCATGTCAGGGGGAGAGGTAGATACGCAGTATTTT.

The chain employs TRBV9 and TRBJ2-5, with unresolved D. CDR1 and CDR2 from the germline V gene are SGDLS and YYNGEE. V was clipped by 0 bases and J by 4 bases, with 13 bases between them. The CDR3 length is 15 residues. The CDR3 protein is CASSVAGRAGETQYF. The CDR3 DNA sequence: TGTGCCAGCAGCGTAGCAGGTCGCGCAGGAGAGACCCAGTACTTC.

The table lists this clone with a few counts. The V call is TRBV5-1, the J call TRBJ2-3; D gene ambiguous. The CDR3 is 11 amino acids. Germline CDR1 is SGHRS and CDR2 is YFSETQ. Trimming shortened V by 5 bases and J by 2 bases, and 3 bases separated the two germline ends. The CDR3 loop reads CASRSTDTQYF. In DNA form, the CDR3 reads TGCGCCAGCAGGTCCACAGATACGCAGTATTTT.

This clone was seen at least ten times. The chain carries TRBV7-3 and TRBJ2-1; no firm D call. Trimming took off 5 bases at V and 2 bases at J, with 13 bases between the two ends. CDR3 length equals 15 residues. Germline assignment: CDR1 SGHTA and CDR2 FQGTGA. The CDR3 loop reads CASSPHQTPYNEQFF. DNA for the CDR3: TGTGCCAGCAGCCCGCATCAGACCCCCTACAATGAGCAGTTCTTC.

The chain has TRBV7-2 and TRBJ2-5; a weak D match, TRBD1 (6 bases). CDR3 size: 14 residues. In germline, CDR1 is SGHTA, CDR2 FQGNSA. Trimming stripped 6 bases from V and 4 bases from J, with 15 bases between. CDR3: CASRTGTTGETQYF. DNA of the CDR3: TGTGCCAGCAGAACCGGGACAACCGGAGAGACCCAGTACTTC.

This clone was seen only once. The rearrangement uses TRBV2 and TRBJ1-5; D unresolved. The ends were cut back, 0 bases at V and 5 bases at J, with 11 bases in the middle. The CDR3 extends over 15 amino acids. Germline V gene lookup returns CDR1 SNHLY and CDR2 FYNNEI. CDR3 sequence: CASSEAQPYHQPQHF. The CDR3 bases are TGTGCCAGCAGTGAAGCACAGCCTTACCATCAGCCCCAGCATTTT.

The gene calls are TRBV4-3 and TRBJ1-2; a possible D gene is TRBD1 (6 bases). Germline loops: CDR1 LGHNA, CDR2 YSLEER. The germline V and J ends were trimmed by 0 bases and 7 bases, with 12 bases remaining between them. The length of the CDR3 is 14 residues. The CDR3 region is CASSQDPGGGGYTF. CDR3 sequence (DNA): TGCGCCAGCAGCCAAGATCCCGGGGGCGGTGGCTACACCTTC.

This sequence joins TRBV4-3 and TRBJ2-1; unclear D gene. The CDR3 runs to 12 residues. Per the germline V gene, CDR1 is LGHNA and CDR2 is YSLEER. V was cut by 5 bases and J by 2 bases, with 4 bases left in between. For the CDR3, the DNA is TGCGCCAGCAGCTCCCCCTACAATGAGCAGTTCTTC. Its translation: CASSSPYNEQFF.

The chain recombines TRBV5-1 with TRBJ2-1; TRBD1 is a possible D gene (5 bases). CDR1 and CDR2 from the germline V gene are SGHRS and YFSETQ. This CDR3 contains 12 residues. V was cut by 0 bases and J by 7 bases, with 5 bases left in between. DNA of the CDR3: TGCGCCAGCAGCTTGGAGGGGAATGAGCAGTTCTTC. It codes for CASSLEGNEQFF.

The chain is built from TRBV7-2 and TRBJ2-1; 12 nucleotides align to TRBD2. Germline V CDR1 and CDR2: SGHTA, FQGNSA. The CDR3 has 15 residues. V gave up 5 bases and J gave up 4 bases; unmatched junction bases: 3. In nucleotides, the CDR3 is TGTGCCAGCAGCATAGGGACTAGCGGGTACAATGAGCAGTTCTTC. It yields the protein CASSIGTSGYNEQFF.

In DNA form, the CDR3 reads TGCGCCAGCAGCTTGGGGCCTCCCTCTTACGAGCAGTACTTC. Amino acid sequence: CASSLGPPSYEQYF. The chain has TRBV5-1 and TRBJ2-7; no definite D call. Trimming stripped 0 bases from V and 4 bases from J, with 11 bases between. The CDR3 covers 14 residues. CDR1 and CDR2 from the germline V gene are SGHRS and YFSETQ.

Here the CDR3 reads CASSQDGYEQYF. The CDR3 DNA reads as TGTGCCAGCAGCCAAGACGGCTACGAGCAGTACTTC. The V call is TRBV7-9, the J call TRBJ2-7, with D uncertain. Trimming removed 5 bases at V and 3 bases at J, with 8 bases between. The CDR3 extends over 12 amino acids. Germline V lookup: CDR1 SEHNR, CDR2 FQNEAQ (reference sequence).